This passage covers 3 T cell receptor beta chains from one sample sequenced in a study of blood T cell repertoires in COVID-19 (TCRdb year 2020). The method was the immunoSEQ multiplex PCR assay. Drawn from immuneACCESS, this table holds only the in-frame rearrangements with V and J called that TCRdb kept. Clones are partly lost; checked studies trace under half to an unresolved V gene and leave the rest unexplained. The sample yields over 300,000 clones; around nine tenths were counted once. The ten largest clones take up 9.5% of the sample. The specimen was PBMCs or T cells enriched from blood (not recorded which). These TCRs come from a middle-aged woman who had recovered from COVID-19.

V and J are TRBV9 and TRBJ2-7; 7 nucleotides line up with TRBD1. The V and J ends lost 4 bases and 5 bases, in that order; junction bases with no gene match: 6. The germline V gene encodes CDR1 SGDLS and CDR2 YYNGEE. The CDR3 totals 13 residues. The CDR3 nucleotides read TGTGCCAGCAGCCCTCGGACAGGCCACGAGCAGTACTTC. This codes for CASSPRTGHEQYF.

This rearrangement joins TRBV19 to TRBJ1-6, with D possibly being TRBD1 (6 bases). There are 16 residues in the CDR3. Germline assignment: CDR1 LNHDA and CDR2 SQIVND (reference sequence). V was shortened by 8 bases and J by 5 bases, with 19 bases between the two germline ends. CDR3 DNA sequence: TGTGCCAGTGCCCAGGCGGCAGGGGCAAATAATTCACCCCTCCACTTT. It codes for CASAQAAGANNSPLHF.

V and J are TRBV7-2 and TRBJ2-1, with 11 positions matching TRBD2. This CDR3 has 18 amino acids. V lost 1 base to trimming and J lost 1 base; unmatched junction nucleotides: 6. Germline V CDR1 and CDR2: SGHTA, FQGNSA. The DNA for the CDR3 is TGTGCCAGCAGCTTAGTAACTAGCGGGAGTGGGTCCTACAATGAGCAGTTCTTC. It encodes CASSLVTSGSGSYNEQFF.